This T cell receptor (beta chain) appears in the sequencing data of a study of blood T cells in healthy people across ages. The wider study: About one barcoded beta molecule was captured per two T cells (by template switching).

This clonotype was seen more than once but under ten times. Total RNA was extracted at no less than 5.5 micrograms per sample. The second PCR ran roughly 6 to 11 cycles with a sample-barcoded 5' primer and J-beta primers. TCRdb reprocessed the 5' RACE reads via MiXCR and lists one record per CDR3 protein. The sample lists under 2 million distinct CDR3 sequences, approximately 32% seen once, with 11% in the top ten. This TCR came from a woman between 25 and 40 years old in good health. The specimen was blood.

The CDR3 sequence is CASSHEFDGEGANVLTF. For the CDR3, the DNA is TGTGCCAGCAGCCATGAATTCGACGGGGAAGGGGCCAACGTCCTGACTTTC. The chain has TRBV7-9 and TRBJ2-6; maybe TRBD2 (5 bases). Trimming stripped 5 bases from V and 4 bases from J, with 18 bases between. The CDR3 runs 17 residues. Germline V gives CDR1 SEHNR, CDR2 FQNEAQ (reference sequence).